This is a list of T cell receptor beta chains from one sample in a study of T-cell memory formation after mild COVID-19. From the 5' RACE reads, TCRdb called clonotypes with MiXCR, one entry per CDR3 protein. The sample contains 65,000 to 90,000 distinct CDR3 sequences, more than 11% of which appear only once. Sequenced sample: PBMCs or a T cell subset sorted from them (not recorded which). These receptors were collected from an adult woman who had mild COVID-19 (a few samples of this study predate the infection). Cell type and time point are not known. The CDR3 runs from the conserved cysteine through the conserved F or W. The D gene is left open where the match is weak. Where a row states a size, it is once, few, many or the class of an expanded clone; other rows omit it.

V	D	size	J	CDR3	DNA
TRBV11-2	NA	NA	TRBJ2-1	CASSLERDRINEQFF	TGTGCCAGCAGCTTAGAGCGGGACAGAATTAATGAGCAGTTCTTC
TRBV20-1	TRBD1	NA	TRBJ2-7	CSARTGIRYEQYF	TGCAGTGCTAGGACAGGGATCCGCTACGAGCAGTACTTC
TRBV15	NA	NA	TRBJ2-3	CATSAVIGAFTDTQYF	TGTGCCACCAGCGCCGTTATTGGAGCCTTCACAGATACGCAGTATTTT
TRBV5-1	NA	few	TRBJ2-1	CASSLALAVSYNEQFF	TGCGCCAGCAGCTTGGCCTTAGCGGTCTCCTACAATGAGCAGTTCTTC
TRBV20-1	NA	NA	TRBJ2-7	CSASKGEASAYEQYF	TGCAGTGCTAGCAAAGGAGAGGCCTCTGCATACGAGCAGTACTTC
TRBV20-1	TRBD1	few	TRBJ2-2	CSARDPRGREIGELFF	TGCAGTGCTAGAGACCCCAGGGGGCGCGAAATCGGGGAGCTGTTTTTT
TRBV12-3/TRBV12-4	TRBD1	NA	TRBJ1-1	CASSRGTGRQTEAFF	TGTGCCAGCAGTAGAGGGACAGGAAGGCAAACTGAAGCTTTCTTT
TRBV2	NA	NA	TRBJ2-5	CASSESPGETQYF	TGTGCCAGCAGTGAGAGTCCGGGGGAGACCCAGTACTTC
TRBV7-9	TRBD1	few	TRBJ2-1	CASSLGDRGHKNEQFF	TGTGCCAGCAGCTTGGGAGACAGGGGGCATAAAAATGAGCAGTTCTTC
TRBV7-2	TRBD1	few	TRBJ2-4	CASSPRGQGPNLAKNIQYF	TGTGCCAGCAGCCCCCGGGGACAGGGGCCGAACTTAGCCAAAAACATTCAGTACTTC
TRBV9	TRBD2	few	TRBJ2-1	CASSVMRDLGLAGGSLSSYNEQFF	TGTGCCAGCAGCGTTATGAGGGATTTGGGACTAGCGGGAGGATCACTAAGCTCCTACAATGAGCAGTTCTTC
TRBV20-1	NA	NA	TRBJ2-3	CSARGQIYTDTQYF	TGCAGTGCTAGAGGCCAGATTTACACAGATACGCAGTATTTT
TRBV5-1	NA	few	TRBJ1-1	CASSLAWGQNTEAFF	TGCGCCAGCAGCTTGGCCTGGGGACAGAACACTGAAGCTTTCTTT
TRBV7-9	TRBD2	few	TRBJ2-1	CASSSPGTSGSNEQFF	TGTGCCAGCAGCTCTCCTGGGACTAGCGGGTCCAATGAGCAGTTCTTC
TRBV4-1	TRBD1	few	TRBJ1-2	CASSQGTGTNYGYTF	TGCGCCAGCAGCCAAGGGACAGGCACTAACTATGGCTACACCTTC
TRBV7-2	NA	NA	TRBJ1-2	CASSFQAGRYGYTF	TGTGCCAGCAGCTTTCAGGCAGGGCGCTATGGCTACACCTTC
TRBV7-3	TRBD2	NA	TRBJ2-3	CASSLRPSGSTDTQYF	TGTGCCAGCAGCTTAAGGCCTAGCGGAAGCACAGATACGCAGTATTTT
TRBV20-1	NA	NA	TRBJ2-7	CSARYYEQYF	TGCAGTGCGCGGTACTACGAGCAGTACTTC
TRBV15	TRBD2	NA	TRBJ2-3	CATRPRGGPTDTQYF	TGTGCCACCAGACCCCGGGGAGGGCCGACAGATACGCAGTATTTT
TRBV7-6	NA	few	TRBJ2-5	CASSLEQETQYF	TGTGCCAGCAGCTTAGAACAAGAGACCCAGTACTTC
TRBV4-1	NA	many	TRBJ2-7	CASSHLAGHGSEQYF	TGCGCCAGCAGCCATTTGGCAGGGCATGGAAGCGAGCAGTACTTC
TRBV20-1	TRBD1	few	TRBJ2-7	CSARHAGTGVRDEQYF	TGCAGTGCTAGACACGCCGGGACAGGGGTAAGGGACGAGCAGTACTTC
TRBV7-8	NA	NA	TRBJ2-1	CASSDSGLSGDEQFF	TGTGCCAGCAGCGACTCCGGCCTGTCGGGTGATGAGCAGTTCTTC
TRBV12-3/TRBV12-4	TRBD1	NA	TRBJ2-7	CASSWGQGGYEQYF	TGTGCCAGCAGTTGGGGACAGGGCGGCTACGAGCAGTACTTC
TRBV2	NA	NA	TRBJ1-1	CASQNRGGASGTEAFF	TGTGCCAGCCAGAATCGGGGGGGAGCTTCAGGGACTGAAGCTTTCTTT
TRBV9	TRBD2	few	TRBJ2-1	CASSVAFHGGDNEQFF	TGTGCCAGCAGCGTAGCTTTTCATGGGGGGGACAATGAGCAGTTCTTC
TRBV7-9	NA	NA	TRBJ2-5	CASGAAKETQYF	TGTGCCAGCGGGGCAGCTAAAGAGACCCAGTACTTC
TRBV29-1	TRBD1	NA	TRBJ2-7	CSVEGTGGLSIYEQYF	TGCAGCGTTGAAGGGACAGGGGGCCTCTCGATCTACGAGCAGTACTTC
TRBV27	NA	few	TRBJ1-5	CASSPFPPDRVSSSNQPQHF	TGTGCCAGCAGTCCCTTCCCCCCGGACAGAGTATCTTCTAGCAATCAGCCCCAGCATTTT
TRBV7-9	NA	few	TRBJ2-1	CASSPTGDQSSYNEQFF	TGTGCCAGCAGCCCTACCGGGGACCAAAGCTCCTACAATGAGCAGTTCTTC
TRBV27	NA	NA	TRBJ2-7	CASSLSLGYDTYEQYF	TGTGCCAGCAGTTTATCGTTAGGGTATGATACCTACGAGCAGTACTTC
TRBV7-9	NA	few	TRBJ1-5	CASSLGGPQHF	TGTGCCAGCAGCTTAGGAGGGCCCCAGCATTTT
TRBV7-9	NA	many	TRBJ2-7	CASSLVSGLHPYEQYF	TGTGCCAGCAGCTTAGTGTCCGGACTCCATCCCTACGAGCAGTACTTC
TRBV12-3/TRBV12-4	TRBD2	many	TRBJ2-5	CASSPGTSPNHQETQYF	TGTGCCAGCAGTCCGGGGACTAGTCCTAACCATCAAGAGACCCAGTACTTC
TRBV9	NA	NA	TRBJ2-5	CASSAHLGTSETQYF	TGTGCCAGCAGCGCACATCTCGGGACATCAGAGACCCAGTACTTC
TRBV27	NA	NA	TRBJ1-2	CASRSGGGPGPYGYTF	TGTGCCAGCAGATCGGGGGGGGGACCGGGGCCTTATGGCTACACCTTC
TRBV6-6	NA	few	TRBJ2-1	CASRGTDGILNEQFF	TGTGCCAGCAGAGGGACTGATGGGATCCTCAATGAGCAGTTCTTC
TRBV7-9	NA	NA	TRBJ2-6	CASSLVREGANVLTF	TGTGCCAGCAGCTTAGTGCGAGAGGGGGCCAACGTCCTGACTTTC
TRBV11-2	NA	few	TRBJ2-3	CASSFGADTQYF	TGTGCCAGCAGCTTCGGCGCAGATACGCAGTATTTT
TRBV5-1	NA	NA	TRBJ2-7	CASSLNIAYEQYF	TGCGCCAGCAGCTTGAATATCGCCTACGAGCAGTACTTC
TRBV4-3	NA	few	TRBJ2-2	CASSQGRGLLQGRWTGELFF	TGCGCCAGCAGCCAAGGGAGAGGGCTACTTCAGGGGAGATGGACCGGGGAGCTGTTTTTT
TRBV7-2	TRBD1	NA	TRBJ2-1	CASSTRDRFSNEQFF	TGTGCCAGCAGTACCCGGGACAGGTTTTCTAATGAGCAGTTCTTC
TRBV15	NA	NA	TRBJ1-1	CATTDDRWSELPFF	TGTGCCACCACAGATGACAGGTGGTCCGAGTTACCTTTCTTT
TRBV5-1	NA	NA	TRBJ1-6	CAIVYSPLHF	TGCGCCATCGTATATTCACCCCTCCACTTT